The clone carrying this T cell receptor (beta chain) came up once. In the original workflow: Estimation of nucleated cell counts relied on the amplification of reference gene primers. The assay was immunoSEQ multiplex PCR, and TCRdb's table has in-frame clones only and misses some. V, J and clone size reflect that table, while D and trimming were determined from the DNA. The sample has nearly 45,000 clones; approximately 87% are singletons. This sample stems from a study of blood T cell repertoires in COVID-19. The wider study: Whether acute or convalescent, the COVID-19 samples came from the United States, Italy and Spain. T cells, B-cell-depleted T cells, or PBMCs provided the cDNA or gDNA that served as material.

It was during active infection that Seattle patients were enrolled and then longitudinally followed. The germline CDR1 and CDR2 sequences are SGHTS and YDEGEE. This CDR3 is 15 amino acids long. Between the trimmed V and J ends, which lost 0 bases and 8 bases, there was a span of 17 bases. The chain couples TRBV5-8 to TRBJ1-2, with D perhaps TRBD1 (5 bases). Sequencing used peripheral blood. This clonotype was obtained from a man aged 40-49 years with COVID-19, enrolled during active disease. CDR3 nucleotides: TGTGCCAGCAGCTTGGTTAAGGCAGGGTCCCGCGGCTACACCTTC. Translation: CASSLVKAGSRGYTF.